These 27 T cell receptor beta chains share one sample of origin, sequenced in a study of blood T cell repertoires in COVID-19. Generated by immunoSEQ multiplex PCR, the TCRdb table keeps only in-frame clones and is missing some. There are 370,000 or so clones in the sample; 80% to 90% occur only once, and 1% to 1.5% lies in the top ten. Sample: PBMCs or T cells enriched from blood (not recorded which). The receptor set was obtained from a man aged 25-45 years who had recovered from COVID-19.

The CDR3 is CASSPSGATNEKLFF. The CDR3 DNA reads as TGTGCCAGCTCACCATCAGGTGCAACTAATGAAAAACTGTTTTTT. V usage is TRBV18 and J usage is TRBJ1-4; D unresolved. Trimming took 2 bases from V and 0 from J, leaving 7 bases between them. This CDR3 has 15 residues. CDR1 is KGHSH and CDR2 is LQKENI in the germline V gene.

The gene calls are TRBV30 and TRBJ2-7, with 7 positions matching TRBD2. Germline assignment: CDR1 GTSNPN and CDR2 SVGIG (reference sequence). The trim removed 0 bases at V and 5 bases at J, leaving 4 bases unmatched. This CDR3 has 13 amino acids. CDR3: CAWSVWLADEQYF. The CDR3 nucleotides are TGTGCCTGGAGTGTGTGGCTAGCGGACGAGCAGTACTTC.

The J gene is TRBJ1-2, the V gene TRBV3-1 (or the pseudogene TRBV3-2); D remains unclear. The CDR3 spans 14 residues. Trimming left V 5 bases short and J 6 bases short, with 16 bases between. Germline CDR1 and CDR2: LGHDT and YNNKEL (reference sequence). CDR3: CASSGDATGNGYTF. The CDR3 DNA is TGTGCCAGCAGCGGTGATGCGACGGGGAATGGCTACACCTTC.

The V and J genes are TRBV27 and TRBJ2-5; TRBD1 agrees at 9 bases. Germline V lookup: CDR1 MNHEY, CDR2 SMNVEV (reference sequence). The CDR3 has 16 amino acids. Trimming at V came to 10 bases and at J to 6 bases, leaving 18 bases not matched to a gene. CDR3 amino acids: CATRGLGQGGTKTQYF. CDR3 DNA sequence: TGTGCCACCAGGGGGTTGGGACAGGGTGGGACGAAGACCCAGTACTTC.

This clone was detected only a few times. The chain employs TRBV7-2 and TRBJ1-2; tentative D call: TRBD1 (6 bases). The CDR3 has 14 amino acids. V lost 1 base to trimming and J lost 4 bases, with 10 bases between them. Germline-derived CDR1 and CDR2 are SGHTA and FQGNSA. In DNA form, the CDR3 reads TGTGCCAGCAGCTTAGAAGGACAGCTCTATGGCTACACCTTC. Translating it yields CASSLEGQLYGYTF.

The J gene is TRBJ2-3, the V gene TRBV19; 8 bases align to TRBD2. CDR1 is LNHDA and CDR2 is SQIVND in the germline V gene (reference sequence). V trimming: 4 bases; J trimming: 2 bases; junction bases outside the gene matches: 8. The CDR3 covers 16 residues. The CDR3 DNA sequence: TGTGCCAGTAGTACCCGCGGGGGGCGGGACACAGATACGCAGTATTTT. Protein product: CASSTRGGRDTDTQYF.

The V and J genes are TRBV12-3 or TRBV12-4 and TRBJ2-5, with 8 bases identical to TRBD1. J lost 10 bases, V lost 7 bases, and 11 bases had no gene match. The CDR3 covers 13 residues. The CDR3 here is CASTPSGQGGQYF. DNA of the CDR3: TGTGCCAGCACGCCAAGTGGACAGGGTGGCCAGTACTTC.

This chain connects TRBV21-1 to TRBJ2-3; the table names TRBD1, a call not compared with the DNA. TRBV21-1 is assigned pseudogene status. The CDR3 loop spans 15 amino acids. CDR3 nucleotide sequence: TGTGCCAGCAGCTCCCGCATAAGGGGTACAGATACGCAGTATTTT. It is translated as CASSSRIRGTDTQYF.

The chain is built from TRBV2 and TRBJ2-5; TRBD1 agrees at 12 bases. CDR1 is SNHLY, CDR2 FYNNEI, per germline. CDR3 length: 15 residues. The trim removed 5 bases at V and 3 bases at J, leaving 4 bases unmatched. CDR3 in DNA: TGTGCCAGCAGTAGGGACAGGGGGCCCGAAGAGACCCAGTACTTC. Amino acids: CASSRDRGPEETQYF.

The CDR3 DNA is TGCGCCAGCAGTGAGTCGAATCGGGAGGAGACCCAGTACTTC. It yields the protein CASSESNREETQYF. The rearrangement uses TRBV10-2 and TRBJ2-5; D is perhaps TRBD2 (6 bases). Trimming left V 0 bases short and J 5 bases short, with 10 bases between. This CDR3 is built from 14 residues. From germline, CDR1 is WSHSY and CDR2 SAAADI.

On this clone itself: This specimen includes other DNA sequences encoding the same CDR3. This rearrangement joins TRBV30 to TRBJ1-2, with unresolved D. V was clipped by 1 base and J by 5 bases, with 8 bases between them. This CDR3 spans 12 amino acids. Germline lookup yields CDR1 GTSNPN and CDR2 SVGIG (reference sequence). In DNA form, the CDR3 reads TGTGCCTGGAGTGCAGGTAGTTATGGCTACACCTTC. Protein product: CAWSAGSYGYTF.

CDR3 protein: CASSLTVNTEAFF. The CDR3 DNA reads as TGTGCCAGCAGTCTGACAGTGAACACTGAAGCTTTCTTT. The chain links TRBV2 to TRBJ1-1, with a possible D match to TRBD1 (5 bases). CDR1 is SNHLY and CDR2 is FYNNEI in the germline V gene. This CDR3 contains 13 residues. The V gene lost 5 bases and the J gene lost 0 bases, with 7 bases spanning the gap.

V gene TRBV5-5 combines with J gene TRBJ2-2; TRBD1 matches at 8 bases. This CDR3 comprises 17 residues. J gave up 3 bases and V 1 base, and 8 bases lay outside the gene matches. Germline loops: CDR1 SGHKS, CDR2 YYEKEE (reference sequence). For the CDR3, the DNA is TGTGCCAGCAGCTTGTTAGGGGCGACAGGGGACACCGGGGAGCTGTTTTTT. Amino acid sequence: CASSLLGATGDTGELFF. The full variable domain, in which reference TRBV5-5 and TRBJ2-2 provide the parts outside the CDR3, is DAGVTQSPTHLIKTRGQQVTLRCSPISGHKSVSWYQQVLGQGPQFIFQYYEKEERGRGNFPDRFSARQFPNYSSELNVNALLLGDSALYLCASSLLGATGDTGELFFGEGSRLTVL.

The rearrangement uses TRBV24-1 and TRBJ1-6, with TRBD1 matching over 11 bases. J gave up 6 bases and V 5 bases, and 8 bases lay outside the gene matches. Per the germline V gene, CDR1 is KGHDR and CDR2 is SFDVKD. The CDR3 covers 17 residues. In DNA form, the CDR3 reads TGTGCCACCAGTGTCTCTGGACAGGGGGCACGTAATTCACCCCTCCACTTT. Residues: CATSVSGQGARNSPLHF.

The rearrangement links TRBV7-6 to TRBJ2-7, with D possibly matching TRBD2 (6 bases). V lost 1 base and J lost 1, with 23 bases in between. Germline values: CDR1 SGHVS, CDR2 FNYEAQ. This CDR3 has 19 residues. CDR3 loop: CASSLGTSGAEASSYEQYF. The CDR3 DNA is TGTGCCAGCAGCTTAGGAACATCGGGAGCGGAAGCTTCGTCCTACGAGCAGTACTTC.

The J gene is TRBJ1-1, the V gene TRBV5-1; 11 nucleotides agree with TRBD1. V dropped 0 bases and J dropped 4; count of bases not matched to a gene: 2. This CDR3 spans 15 amino acids. Germline assignment: CDR1 SGHRS and CDR2 YFSETQ. The CDR3 region is CASSLAGTGGTEAFF. CDR3 in DNA: TGCGCCAGCAGCTTGGCGGGGACAGGGGGCACTGAAGCTTTCTTT.

This clone was recorded once. The rearrangement joins TRBV5-4 to TRBJ1-5; unclear D gene. V dropped 0 bases and J dropped 5 bases, with 6 bases sitting between them. Germline V gene sequence: CDR1 SGHNT, CDR2 YYREEE (reference sequence). The CDR3 is 13 amino acids. Here the CDR3 reads CASSLGPDQPQHF. The CDR3 DNA sequence: TGTGCCAGCAGCTTGGGTCCAGATCAGCCCCAGCATTTT. Combining the CDR3 with reference TRBV5-4 and TRBJ1-5 gives the whole variable domain ETGVTQSPTHLIKTRGQQVTLRCSSQSGHNTVSWYQQALGQGPQFIFQYYREEENGRGNFPPRFSGLQFPNYSSELNVNALELDDSALYLCASSLGPDQPQHFGDGTRLSIL.

The CDR3 region has the DNA TGTGCCAGTACCCAGTTACGCATGAACACTGAAGCTTTCTTT. Translation: CASTQLRMNTEAFF. This chain links TRBV19 with TRBJ1-1; D gene ambiguous. The CDR3 extends over 14 amino acids. CDR1 is LNHDA and CDR2 is SQIVND in the germline V gene (reference sequence). The V and J ends lost 7 bases and 0 bases respectively, with 12 bases between them.

The CDR3 DNA sequence: TGCGCCAGCAGCTGGGGGACTAGCGGGGCGGATGAGCAGTTCTTC. The encoded protein is CASSWGTSGADEQFF. The chain employs TRBV5-1 and TRBJ2-1, with 13 bases matching TRBD2. The CDR3 loop spans 15 amino acids. Germline V CDR1 and CDR2: SGHRS, YFSETQ. The trim removed 3 bases at V and 8 bases at J, leaving 5 bases unmatched.

This clone has just a few counts. The rearrangement links TRBV19 to TRBJ2-2; D unresolved. CDR1 and CDR2 (germline): LNHDA, SQIVND (reference sequence). This CDR3 comprises 15 residues. Trimming took off 3 bases at V and 6 bases at J, with 14 bases between the two ends. The CDR3 DNA is TGTGCCAGTAGTATTTTTTCGACTTTACCCGGGGAGCTGTTTTTT. It codes for CASSIFSTLPGELFF.

The chain carries TRBV7-9 and TRBJ1-4; the D is unclear. CDR1 is SEHNR, CDR2 FQNEAQ, per germline (reference sequence). The CDR3 contains 15 residues. The germline V and J ends were trimmed by 1 base and 1 base, with 7 bases remaining between them. CDR3 DNA sequence: TGTGCCAGCAGCTTAGGGTCGAGAACTAATGAAAAACTGTTTTTT. Translated: CASSLGSRTNEKLFF. The variable domain in full, with the rest retrieved from reference TRBV7-9 and TRBJ1-4, is DTGVSQNPRHKITKRGQNVTFRCDPISEHNRLYWYRQTLGQGPEFLTYFQNEAQLEKSRLLSDRFSAERPKGSFSTLEIQRTEQGDSAMYLCASSLGSRTNEKLFFGSGTQLSVL.

The gene calls are TRBV9 and TRBJ1-1, with D perhaps TRBD1 (6 bases). Germline loops: CDR1 SGDLS, CDR2 YYNGEE. This CDR3 spans 14 amino acids. Trimming removed 6 bases at V and 1 base at J, with 13 bases between. The CDR3 region has the DNA TGTGCCAGCAACTTCGGACAGCCGAACACTGAAGCTTTCTTT. Protein product: CASNFGQPNTEAFF.

The CDR3 DNA reads TGTGCCAGTACCCGGGGGAGCACAGATACGCAGTATTTT. The encoded protein is CASTRGSTDTQYF. The V call is TRBV19, the J call TRBJ2-3, with D tentatively TRBD2 (6 bases). The germline V gene has CDR1 LNHDA and CDR2 SQIVND (reference sequence). This CDR3 has 13 amino acids. V was clipped by 7 bases and J by 0 bases, with 8 bases between them.

This rearrangement joins TRBV30 to TRBJ1-1, with D uncertain. Trimming took off 1 base at V and 0 bases at J, with 6 bases between the two ends. The V gene's germline CDR1 is GTSNPN and CDR2 SVGIG (reference sequence). This CDR3 region has 13 residues. This CDR3 reads CAWSAQVNTEAFF. In nucleotides, the CDR3 is TGTGCCTGGAGTGCCCAGGTGAACACTGAAGCTTTCTTT.

This clone was detected a few times. V usage is TRBV7-9 and J usage is TRBJ1-5; D is unclear. Trimming shortened V by 1 base and J by 6 bases, and 7 bases separated the two germline ends. This CDR3 contains 13 residues. Germline CDR1 SEHNR, CDR2 FQNEAQ (reference sequence). The CDR3 DNA sequence: TGTGCCAGCAGCTTAGTTTCAGGTCAGCCCCAGCATTTT. It specifies CASSLVSGQPQHF.

The chain is built from TRBV9 and TRBJ1-5; 7 bases map to TRBD1. The CDR3 spans 12 residues. V lost 7 bases, J lost 6 bases, and 4 bases stayed unmatched. The V gene's germline CDR1 is SGDLS and CDR2 YYNGEE. The CDR3 protein is CASGDRAQPQHF. Here the CDR3 DNA reads TGTGCCAGCGGAGACAGGGCTCAGCCCCAGCATTTT.

The chain links TRBV5-4 to TRBJ1-1; D might be TRBD1 (5 bases). Deletions cut 0 bases from V and 1 base from J, with 10 bases between. The CDR3 runs to 15 residues. Germline V gives CDR1 SGHNT, CDR2 YYREEE (reference sequence). This CDR3 is CASSLEGHPNTEAFF. The DNA for the CDR3 is TGTGCCAGCAGCTTGGAAGGACACCCGAACACTGAAGCTTTCTTT.